A single sample is the source of the 16 T cell receptor beta chains below, sequenced in a study of blood T cell repertoires in COVID-19 (dated by TCRdb to the early 2020s). Libraries were prepared through the immunoSEQ multiplex PCR assay. What TCRdb holds here is the immuneACCESS table cut down to in-frame rearrangements. Part of the clones is not present; checked against another copy, under half of the missing clones reflect an unresolved V gene, and the others are unexplained. This sample comprises approximately 100,000 clones, around 85% of them detected only once. Approximately 13% of the sample lies in the top ten. Sequenced: peripheral blood. The source is a human donor in a cohort sampled during active COVID-19.

The chain joins TRBV9 to TRBJ2-2; D gene ambiguous. Looked up from germline, CDR1 is SGDLS and CDR2 is YYNGEE. Trimming removed 4 bases at V and 0 bases at J, with 10 bases between. CDR3 length: 15 amino acids. The CDR3 nucleotides are TGTGCCAGCAGCCCCACCGGAGCGAACACCGGGGAGCTGTTTTTT. Residues: CASSPTGANTGELFF.

V and J are TRBV7-2 and TRBJ2-2, with D possibly TRBD2 on 6 matching bases. V lost 1 base and J 7 bases, leaving 10 bases between the germline ends. The CDR3 is 14 residues long. CDR1 and CDR2 (germline): SGHTA, FQGNSA. CDR3 amino acids: CASSLGVTSGELFF. CDR3 nucleotide sequence: TGTGCCAGCAGCTTAGGAGTGACTAGCGGGGAGCTGTTTTTT.

The V call is TRBV11-2, the J call TRBJ1-1; 7 bases are shared with TRBD1. Germline lookup yields CDR1 SGHAT and CDR2 FQNNGV. The CDR3 sequence is 15 residues long. V trimming: 5 bases; J trimming: 3 bases; junction bases outside the gene matches: 9. This CDR3 reads CASSPSTGRYTEAFF. CDR3 coding DNA: TGTGCCAGCAGCCCCTCGACAGGGCGGTACACTGAAGCTTTCTTT. The complete variable domain, with remaining parts taken from reference TRBV11-2 and TRBJ1-1, reads EAGVAQSPRYKIIEKRQSVAFWCNPISGHATLYWYQQILGQGPKLLIQFQNNGVVDDSQLPKDRFSAERLKGVDSTLKIQPAKLEDSAVYLCASSPSTGRYTEAFFGQGTRLTVV.

This chain uses TRBV6-5 with TRBJ1-6; weak D call: TRBD1 (6 bases). CDR1 MNHEY and CDR2 SVGAGI come from the germline V gene. The V end was cut by 6 bases, the J end by 7 bases, with 13 bases between. This CDR3 has 14 residues. The CDR3 DNA reads as TGTGCCAGCAGACCCCTGCAGGGGAATTCACCCCTCCACTTT. Translating gives CASRPLQGNSPLHF.

The chain employs TRBV20-1 and TRBJ2-2; weak D call: TRBD1 (6 bases). The CDR3 has 11 amino acids. Germline assignment: CDR1 DFQATT and CDR2 SNEGSKA (reference sequence). V lost 6 bases to trimming and J lost 5 bases, with 7 bases between them. This CDR3 is CSATGTGELFF. The CDR3 DNA reads TGCAGTGCCACAGGGACCGGGGAGCTGTTTTTT.

The rearrangement uses TRBV30 and TRBJ1-1; D uncertain. The CDR3 is 13 amino acids. V was clipped by 4 bases and J by 3 bases, with 12 bases between them. Germline V gene data show CDR1 as GTSNPN and CDR2 as SVGIG (reference sequence). CDR3 DNA sequence: TGTGCCTGGACAGGTCCAATAGACACTGAAGCTTTCTTT. Translation: CAWTGPIDTEAFF.

V gene TRBV7-8 combines with J gene TRBJ2-4; D gene unclear. V was trimmed by 5 bases and J by 6 bases, leaving 11 bases between them. Per the germline V gene, CDR1 is SGHVS and CDR2 is FQNEAQ. The CDR3 spans 13 residues. The DNA of the CDR3 is TGTGCCAGCAGCCCCGGTGCCGGAAACATTCAGTACTTC. This sequence encodes CASSPGAGNIQYF.

This clone was detected only once. J is TRBJ2-7 and V is TRBV15; D is perhaps TRBD2 (7 bases). The CDR3 has 13 amino acids. Trimming pared 3 bases from V and 6 bases from J, leaving 12 bases between. Germline CDR1 is LNHNV and CDR2 is YYDKDF (reference sequence). The CDR3, as DNA: TGTGCCACCAGCAGCGCAGGGGAGGGCGAGCAGTACTTC. Protein product: CATSSAGEGEQYF. Supplemented by reference TRBV15 and TRBJ2-7, the full variable domain reads DAMVIQNPRYQVTQFGKPVTLSCSQTLNHNVMYWYQQKSSQAPKLLFHYYDKDFNNEADTPDNFQSRRPNTSFCFLDIRSPGLGDTAMYLCATSSAGEGEQYFGPGTRLTVT.

The chain employs TRBV5-6 and TRBJ2-7; TRBD2 matches at 10 bases. The CDR3 sequence is 14 residues long. The germline V gene encodes CDR1 SGHDT and CDR2 YYEEEE. V lost 7 bases and J lost 2; bases outside the gene matches: 6. The CDR3 nucleotides are TGTGCCAGCGCCCTAGCGGGGGATCCCTACGAGCAGTACTTC. Protein sequence: CASALAGDPYEQYF.

This clone appeared once. The rearrangement joins TRBV7-2 to TRBJ2-2, with D possibly being TRBD2 (6 bases). Germline V lookup: CDR1 SGHTA, CDR2 FQGNSA. V lost 5 bases to trimming and J lost 1 base, with 8 bases between them. This CDR3 contains 14 residues. As DNA, the CDR3 is TGTGCCAGCAGCCTGACTAGGAACACCGGGGAGCTGTTTTTT. This sequence encodes CASSLTRNTGELFF.

J is TRBJ1-5 and V is TRBV30, with unresolved D. Trimming shortened V by 0 bases and J by 2 bases, and 5 bases separated the two germline ends. CDR3 length: 13 amino acids. From germline, CDR1 is GTSNPN and CDR2 SVGIG (reference sequence). For the CDR3, the DNA is TGTGCCTGGAGTGTAATCGGCAATCAGCCCCAGCATTTT. It yields the protein CAWSVIGNQPQHF.

The chain uses TRBV28 and TRBJ1-4; D is unclear. Trimming stripped 3 bases from V and 0 bases from J, with 8 bases between. Germline CDR1 reads MDHEN; CDR2 reads SYDVKM. CDR3 length: 15 residues. CDR3 in DNA: TGTGCCAGCAGTTTGAGGGTTCCAACTAATGAAAAACTGTTTTTT. Translating gives CASSLRVPTNEKLFF.

This clone has a single count. The chain carries TRBV7-9 and TRBJ1-2; D gene ambiguous. The V and J ends lost 2 bases and 2 bases respectively, with 9 bases between them. The CDR3 is 14 amino acids. Looked up from germline, CDR1 is SEHNR and CDR2 is FQNEAQ (reference sequence). The CDR3 DNA reads TGTGCCAGCAGCTTAAATGGTCGGAACTATGGCTACACCTTC. Protein product: CASSLNGRNYGYTF.

The genes are TRBV28 and TRBJ2-4; TRBD2 matches 8 bases. The CDR3 totals 18 residues. Per germline, CDR1 MDHEN and CDR2 SYDVKM. With 3 bases clipped from V and 0 bases from J, the junction kept 10 bases outside the gene matches. The CDR3: CASSFTRGAAVAKNIQYF. The CDR3 region has the DNA TGTGCCAGCAGTTTCACGCGGGGGGCGGCGGTAGCCAAAAACATTCAGTACTTC.

The genes are TRBV25-1 and TRBJ2-1, with D unresolved. CDR3 size: 14 residues. Trimming removed 1 base from V and 0 bases from J, with 4 bases in between. Germline loops: CDR1 MGHDK, CDR2 SYGVNS. CDR3 nucleotide sequence: TGTGCCAGCAGTGAATTGAGCTCCTACAATGAGCAGTTCTTC. Its protein is CASSELSSYNEQFF. Variable domain in full (rest from reference TRBV25-1 and TRBJ2-1): EADIYQTPRYLVIGTGKKITLECSQTMGHDKMYWYQQDPGMELHLIHYSYGVNSTEKGDLSSESTVSRIRTEHFPLTLESARPSHTSQYLCASSELSSYNEQFFGPGTRLTVL.

Here the CDR3 reads CASSLVGGANTEAFF. CDR3 DNA: TGTGCCAGCAGCTTAGTAGGGGGCGCAAACACTGAAGCTTTCTTT. The chain links TRBV7-6 to TRBJ1-1; 7 nucleotides line up with TRBD1. The germline V gene has CDR1 SGHVS and CDR2 FNYEAQ. This CDR3 spans 15 amino acids. J was trimmed by 2 bases and V by 1 base; bases with no gene match: 4.